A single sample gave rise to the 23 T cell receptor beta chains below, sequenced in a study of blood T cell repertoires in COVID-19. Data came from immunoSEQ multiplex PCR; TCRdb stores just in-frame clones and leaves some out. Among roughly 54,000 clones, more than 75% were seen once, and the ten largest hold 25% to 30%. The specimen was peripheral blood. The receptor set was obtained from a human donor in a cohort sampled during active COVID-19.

CDR3 in DNA: TGCGCCAGCAGCTTGGCCCCGGGTAAGGAAGATACGCAGTATTTT. It is translated as CASSLAPGKEDTQYF. J is TRBJ2-3 and V is TRBV5-1; D unclear. The germline V gene has CDR1 SGHRS and CDR2 YFSETQ. This CDR3 has 15 residues. Trimming shortened V by 0 bases and J by 5 bases, and 13 bases separated the two germline ends.

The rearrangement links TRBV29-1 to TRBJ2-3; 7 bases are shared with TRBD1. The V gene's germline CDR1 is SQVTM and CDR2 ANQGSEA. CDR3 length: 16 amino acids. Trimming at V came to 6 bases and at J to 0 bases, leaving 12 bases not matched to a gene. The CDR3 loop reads CSVRGGAELSTDTQYF. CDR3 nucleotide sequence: TGCAGCGTGAGAGGGGGCGCGGAGCTCAGCACAGATACGCAGTATTTT.

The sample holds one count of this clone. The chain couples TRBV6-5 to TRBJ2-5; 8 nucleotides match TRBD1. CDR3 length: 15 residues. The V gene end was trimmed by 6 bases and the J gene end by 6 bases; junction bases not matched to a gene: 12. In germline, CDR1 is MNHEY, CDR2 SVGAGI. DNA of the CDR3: TGTGCCAGCAGCTCCGACAGGGGCCCCCTTAAGACCCAGTACTTC. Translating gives CASSSDRGPLKTQYF.

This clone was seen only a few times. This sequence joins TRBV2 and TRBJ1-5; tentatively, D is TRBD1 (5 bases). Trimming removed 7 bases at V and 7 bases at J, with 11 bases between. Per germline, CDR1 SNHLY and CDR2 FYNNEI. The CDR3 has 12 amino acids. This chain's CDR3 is CASTYGGQPQHF. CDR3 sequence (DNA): TGTGCCAGCACCTATGGGGGGCAGCCCCAGCATTTT.

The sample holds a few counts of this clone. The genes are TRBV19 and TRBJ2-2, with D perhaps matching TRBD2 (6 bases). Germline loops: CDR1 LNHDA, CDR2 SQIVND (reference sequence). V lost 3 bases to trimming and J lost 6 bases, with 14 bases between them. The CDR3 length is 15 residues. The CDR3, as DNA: TGTGCCAGTAGTATCGGGACTGAACGGTCCGGGGAGCTGTTTTTT. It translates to CASSIGTERSGELFF.

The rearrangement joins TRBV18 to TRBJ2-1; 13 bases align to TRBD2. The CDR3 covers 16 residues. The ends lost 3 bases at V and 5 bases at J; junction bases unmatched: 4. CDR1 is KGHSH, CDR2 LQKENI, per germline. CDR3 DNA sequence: TGTGCCAGCTCACCCCCGACTAGCGGGAGGCACAATGAGCAGTTCTTC. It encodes CASSPPTSGRHNEQFF.

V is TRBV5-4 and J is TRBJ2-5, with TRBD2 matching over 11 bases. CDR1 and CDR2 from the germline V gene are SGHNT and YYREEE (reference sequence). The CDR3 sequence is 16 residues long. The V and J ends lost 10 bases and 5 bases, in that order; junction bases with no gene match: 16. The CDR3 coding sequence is TGTGCCGGAACTTATTCTAGCGGGGGGCCGAGGGAGACCCAGTACTTC. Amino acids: CAGTYSSGGPRETQYF.

In DNA form, the CDR3 reads TGTGCCAGTAGTATATCCATAGCGGGGGCCGCCTACGAGCAGTACTTC. Its translation is CASSISIAGAAYEQYF. The rearrangement uses TRBV19 and TRBJ2-7; 9 bases fit TRBD2. The CDR3 sequence is 16 residues long. Losses at the gene ends were 2 bases for V and 2 bases for J; bases not matched to a gene: 7. Germline V gene lookup returns CDR1 LNHDA and CDR2 SQIVND (reference sequence).

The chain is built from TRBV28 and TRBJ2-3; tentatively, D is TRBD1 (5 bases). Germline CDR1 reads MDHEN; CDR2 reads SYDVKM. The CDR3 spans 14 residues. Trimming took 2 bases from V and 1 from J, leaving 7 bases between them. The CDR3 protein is CASSLPTGTDTQYF. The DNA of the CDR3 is TGTGCCAGCAGTTTACCGACAGGCACAGATACGCAGTATTTT.

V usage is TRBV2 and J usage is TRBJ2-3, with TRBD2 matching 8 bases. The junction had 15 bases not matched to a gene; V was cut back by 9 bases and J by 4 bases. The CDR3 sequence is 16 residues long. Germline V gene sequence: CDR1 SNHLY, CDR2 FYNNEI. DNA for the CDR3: TGTGCCAGGGTCCCGCCTCGGGGGGGTGATGCAGATACGCAGTATTTT. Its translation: CARVPPRGGDADTQYF.

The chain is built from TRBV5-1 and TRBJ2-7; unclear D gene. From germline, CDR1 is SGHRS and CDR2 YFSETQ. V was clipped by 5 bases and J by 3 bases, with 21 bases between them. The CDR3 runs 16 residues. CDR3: CASRYRVADSYYEQYF. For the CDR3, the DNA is TGCGCCAGCAGATACCGGGTTGCAGATAGTTACTACGAGCAGTACTTC.

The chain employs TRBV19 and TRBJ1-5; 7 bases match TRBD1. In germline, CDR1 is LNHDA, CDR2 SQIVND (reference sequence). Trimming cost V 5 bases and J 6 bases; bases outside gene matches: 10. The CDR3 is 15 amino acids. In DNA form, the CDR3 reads TGTGCCAGTAGTCGACAGAGGGGGCTTTTTCAGCCCCAGCATTTT. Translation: CASSRQRGLFQPQHF.

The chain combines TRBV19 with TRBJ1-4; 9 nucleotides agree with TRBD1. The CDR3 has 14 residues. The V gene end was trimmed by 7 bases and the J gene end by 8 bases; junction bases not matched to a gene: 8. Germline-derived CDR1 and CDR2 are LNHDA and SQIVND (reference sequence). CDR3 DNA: TGTGCCAGTACTACCAACAGGGGGCGAGAAAAACTGTTTTTT. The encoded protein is CASTTNRGREKLFF. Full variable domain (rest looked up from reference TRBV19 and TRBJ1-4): DGGITQSPKYLFRKEGQNVTLSCEQNLNHDAMYWYRQDPGQGLRLIYYSQIVNDFQKGDIAEGYSVSREKKESFPLTVTSAQKNPTAFYLCASTTNRGREKLFFGSGTQLSVL.

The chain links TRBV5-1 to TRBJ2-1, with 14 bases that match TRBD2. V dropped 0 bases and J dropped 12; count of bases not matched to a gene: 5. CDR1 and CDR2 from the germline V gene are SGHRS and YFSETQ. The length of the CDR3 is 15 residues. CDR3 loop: CASSLAGTSGSSQFF. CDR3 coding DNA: TGCGCCAGCAGCTTGGCCGGGACTAGCGGGAGTTCGCAGTTCTTC.

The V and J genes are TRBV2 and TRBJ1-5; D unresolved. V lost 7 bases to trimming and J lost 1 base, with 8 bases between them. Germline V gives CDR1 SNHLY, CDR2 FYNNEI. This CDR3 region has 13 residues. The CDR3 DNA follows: TGTGCCAGCAATGCGGGGAGCAATCAGCCCCAGCATTTT. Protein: CASNAGSNQPQHF.

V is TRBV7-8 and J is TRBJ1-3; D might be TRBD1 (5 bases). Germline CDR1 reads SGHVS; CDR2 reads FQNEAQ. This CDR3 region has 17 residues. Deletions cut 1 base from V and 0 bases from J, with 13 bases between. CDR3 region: CASSLDGALFSGNTIYF. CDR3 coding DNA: TGTGCCAGCAGCTTAGATGGGGCACTTTTCTCTGGAAACACCATATATTTT.

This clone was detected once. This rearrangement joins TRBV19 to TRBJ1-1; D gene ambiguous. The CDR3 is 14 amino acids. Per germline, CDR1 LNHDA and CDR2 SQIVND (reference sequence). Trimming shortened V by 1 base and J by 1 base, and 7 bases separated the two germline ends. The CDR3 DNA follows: TGTGCCAGTAGTATAGTTCCAGAGAACACTGAAGCTTTCTTT. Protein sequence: CASSIVPENTEAFF. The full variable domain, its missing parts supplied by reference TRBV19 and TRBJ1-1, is DGGITQSPKYLFRKEGQNVTLSCEQNLNHDAMYWYRQDPGQGLRLIYYSQIVNDFQKGDIAEGYSVSREKKESFPLTVTSAQKNPTAFYLCASSIVPENTEAFFGQGTRLTVV.

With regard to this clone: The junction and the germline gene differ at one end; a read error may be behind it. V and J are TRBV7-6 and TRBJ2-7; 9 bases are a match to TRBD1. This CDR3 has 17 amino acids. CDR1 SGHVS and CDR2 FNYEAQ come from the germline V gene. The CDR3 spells CASSPYQSGTGSYAQYF. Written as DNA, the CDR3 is TGTGCCAGCAGCCCTTATCAGTCTGGGACAGGGTCCTACGCGCAGTACTTC.

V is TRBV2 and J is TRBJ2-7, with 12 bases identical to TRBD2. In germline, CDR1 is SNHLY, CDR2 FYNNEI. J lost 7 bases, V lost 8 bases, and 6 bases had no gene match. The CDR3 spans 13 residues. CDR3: CASGGTSGLEQYF. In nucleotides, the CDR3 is TGTGCCAGCGGGGGGACTAGCGGGCTTGAGCAGTACTTC.

The CDR3 nucleotides are TGTGCCAGCAGCACCCGGACAGGGGACTATGGCTACACCTTC. Amino acids: CASSTRTGDYGYTF. The V call is TRBV5-4, the J call TRBJ1-2; TRBD1 agrees at 9 bases. The CDR3 spans 14 residues. Germline V lookup: CDR1 SGHNT, CDR2 YYREEE (reference sequence). Trimming removed 4 bases from V and 3 bases from J; junction bases left unmatched: 4.

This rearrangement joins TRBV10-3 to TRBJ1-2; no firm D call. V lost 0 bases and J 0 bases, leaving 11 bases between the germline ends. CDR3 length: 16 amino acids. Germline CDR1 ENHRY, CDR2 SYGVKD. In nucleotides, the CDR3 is TGTGCCATCAGTGAGTCGAAGGGCGGGCCTAACTATGGCTACACCTTC. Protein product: CAISESKGGPNYGYTF.

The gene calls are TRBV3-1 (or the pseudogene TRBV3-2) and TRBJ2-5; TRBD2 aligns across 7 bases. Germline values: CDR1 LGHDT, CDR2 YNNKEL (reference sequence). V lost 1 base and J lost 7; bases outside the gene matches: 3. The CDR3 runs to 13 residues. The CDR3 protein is CASSQATSATQYF. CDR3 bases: TGTGCCAGCAGCCAAGCAACTAGCGCGACCCAGTACTTC.

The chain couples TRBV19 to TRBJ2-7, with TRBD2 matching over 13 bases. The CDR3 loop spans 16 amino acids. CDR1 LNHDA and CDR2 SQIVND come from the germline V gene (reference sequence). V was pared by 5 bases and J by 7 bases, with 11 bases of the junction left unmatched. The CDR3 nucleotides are TGTGCCAGTAGTGGACGACTAGCGGGGGGCCCTTGGGAGCAGTACTTC. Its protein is CASSGRLAGGPWEQYF.